What follows describes a single T cell receptor beta chain. What it binds is unknown. The sample is drawn from a study of beta chain features in type 1 diabetes. Investigators reverse transcribed all isolated RNA, so they sequenced expressed TCRB transcripts. TCRdb keeps only in-frame clones here, not all; method: immunoSEQ multiplex PCR. The data show 150,000 to 200,000 clones, roughly 9% seen once. Study-level findings and limits: Type 1 diabetes patients showed a moderate but significant shortening of TCRB CDR3s in all four CD4+ subsets.

The germline gives CDR1 SGHTA, CDR2 FQGTGA. CDR3 size: 13 residues. V gave up 5 bases and J gave up 2 bases, with 8 bases separating them. The chain carries TRBV7-3 and TRBJ2-3; D is undetermined. The receptor was derived from a woman between 25 and 40 years old with type 1 diabetes. What was sequenced was central memory CD4+ T cells from blood. The CDR3 sequence: CASSQSYTDTQYF. In DNA form, the CDR3 reads TGTGCCAGCAGCCAAAGCTACACAGATACGCAGTATTTT. Full variable domain (outside the CDR3, taken from reference TRBV7-3 and TRBJ2-3): GAGVSQTPSNKVTEKGKYVELRCDPISGHTALYWYRQSLGQGPEFLIYFQGTGAADDSGLPNDRFFAVRPEGSVSTLKIQRTERGDSAVYLCASSQSYTDTQYFGPGTRLTVL.